These 32 T cell receptor beta chains originate from one sample sequenced in a study of T cells in Graves' hyperthyroidism and ophthalmopathy. There were TCR beta CDR3 regions amplified from RNA transcripts. The TCR CDR3 first-round RT-PCR relied on the HTBI primer set. Via MiXCR, TCRdb re-called the multiplex PCR reads, giving one row per CDR3 protein. This table has around 580,000 distinct CDR3 sequences, around 42% appearing once. Input material: peripheral blood or thyroid tissue (not recorded which). Receptors originate from a young woman with Graves' hyperthyroidism.

This clonotype was seen at least ten times. This chain joins TRBV19 and TRBJ1-1, with D perhaps matching TRBD1 (6 bases). Germline V gene sequence: CDR1 LNHDA, CDR2 SQIVND (reference sequence). The CDR3 has 14 amino acids. The ends were cut back, 7 bases at V and 2 bases at J, with 14 bases in the middle. CDR3 nucleotides: TGTGCCAGTACCCTAGGGGGGCGCAACACTGAAGCTTTCTTT. Its protein is CASTLGGRNTEAFF.

This chain links TRBV10-3 with TRBJ1-6; 9 bases align to TRBD1. Looked up from germline, CDR1 is ENHRY and CDR2 is SYGVKD. The CDR3 loop spans 14 amino acids. With V trimmed by 8 bases and J by 6 bases, 5 bases remained unmatched. DNA for the CDR3: TGTGCCATCGCTCCGGGACAGGGTAATTCACCCCTCCACTTT. Its translation is CAIAPGQGNSPLHF.

This clonotype was detected many times. The chain employs TRBV7-6 and TRBJ1-6; tentative D call: TRBD1 (5 bases). CDR1 is SGHVS, CDR2 FNYEAQ, per germline. V lost 1 base and J 10 bases, leaving 8 bases between the germline ends. This CDR3 has 13 amino acids. The chain's CDR3 is CASSLERGSPLHF. The DNA for the CDR3 is TGTGCCAGCAGCTTAGAGAGGGGATCACCCCTCCACTTT.

This chain connects TRBV6-1 to TRBJ1-1; a possible D gene is TRBD1 (6 bases). Germline CDR1 reads MNHNS; CDR2 reads SASEGT. Trimming pared 6 bases from V and 7 bases from J, leaving 18 bases between. The CDR3 is 14 amino acids. CDR3 loop: CASSKWGGPHEAFF. The DNA for the CDR3 is TGTGCCAGCAGCAAGTGGGGGGGCCCCCATGAAGCTTTCTTT.

This clonotype was seen many times. The genes are TRBV27 and TRBJ2-7; D gene ambiguous. The CDR3 has 14 amino acids. Trimming pared 6 bases from V and 6 bases from J, leaving 18 bases between. Germline V gives CDR1 MNHEY, CDR2 SMNVEV (reference sequence). The CDR3 sequence: CASSLSEDGFEQYF. The CDR3 region has the DNA TGTGCCAGCAGCCTCTCCGAGGACGGCTTCGAGCAGTACTTC.

The chain employs TRBV29-1 and TRBJ1-1; D is ambiguous. The germline V gene encodes CDR1 SQVTM and CDR2 ANQGSEA. The CDR3 sequence is 14 residues long. The germline V and J ends were trimmed by 8 bases and 1 base, with 17 bases remaining between them. The CDR3 DNA sequence: TGCAGCTTGGGTACGGGTGAAGGGAACACTGAAGCTTTCTTT. Translating gives CSLGTGEGNTEAFF.

The table lists this clonotype with many counts. This chain connects TRBV13 to TRBJ1-1, with D tentatively TRBD1 (5 bases). The CDR3 covers 12 residues. Germline lookup yields CDR1 PRHDT and CDR2 FYEKMQ (reference sequence). Trimming took 2 bases from V and 9 from J, leaving 10 bases between them. The CDR3 DNA reads TGTGCCAGCAGCTTACAGGGCATACAAGCTTTCTTT. This gives the protein CASSLQGIQAFF.

This clonotype was counted at least ten times. The CDR3 region is CATSDRTSIPIRVTGELFF. The CDR3, as DNA: TGTGCCACCAGTGATCGGACTAGCATCCCCATTAGGGTTACCGGGGAGCTGTTTTTT. The genes are TRBV24-1 and TRBJ2-2, with 8 bases aligning to TRBD2. V lost 3 bases, J lost 5 bases, and 16 bases stayed unmatched. Germline CDR1 KGHDR, CDR2 SFDVKD. CDR3 length equals 19 residues.

The table lists this clonotype with a few counts. The chain uses TRBV9 and TRBJ2-2; 7 nucleotides align to TRBD1. CDR3 size: 20 residues. Germline loops: CDR1 SGDLS, CDR2 YYNGEE. Trimming removed 1 base from V and 1 base from J; junction bases left unmatched: 16. The DNA of the CDR3 is TGTGCCAGCAGCGTACTACCCCGCCCAGGGGGTCGCAAGAACACCGGGGAGCTGTTTTTT. Its protein product is CASSVLPRPGGRKNTGELFF.

The V and J genes are TRBV28 and TRBJ1-3; no reliable D call. The germline gives CDR1 MDHEN, CDR2 SYDVKM. There are 13 residues in the CDR3. V was cut by 7 bases and J by 3 bases, with 10 bases left in between. In DNA, the CDR3 is TGTGCCAGCACTCGGCGGAGTGGAAACACCATATATTTT. It is translated as CASTRRSGNTIYF.

This clonotype was observed at least ten times. The chain is built from TRBV11-2 and TRBJ1-2; D might be TRBD1 (5 bases). The CDR3 has 13 amino acids. Looked up from germline, CDR1 is SGHAT and CDR2 is FQNNGV. V lost 3 bases and J 7 bases, leaving 12 bases between the germline ends. CDR3 protein: CASSFAGNAGYTF. The CDR3 DNA is TGTGCCAGCAGCTTTGCAGGGAACGCTGGCTACACCTTC.

The rearrangement joins TRBV29-1 to TRBJ2-7; D ambiguous. The CDR3 is 14 residues long. CDR1 and CDR2 (germline): SQVTM, ANQGSEA. V was trimmed by 8 bases and J by 2 bases, leaving 19 bases between them. CDR3 DNA sequence: TGCAGCCAGGCCGGCGGCAGTGTAGCCTACGAGCAGTACTTC. Its protein product is CSQAGGSVAYEQYF.

This clonotype was seen at least ten times. The junction departs from the called germline gene at one end, perhaps through a read error. This chain connects TRBV5-1 to TRBJ2-2; D gene unclear. Germline CDR1 reads SGHRS; CDR2 reads YFSETQ. CDR3 length: 11 amino acids. CDR3 loop: CASSLSGELFF. CDR3 DNA sequence: TGTGCCAGCAGCTTATCCGGGGAGCTGTTTTTT.

The chain is built from TRBV20-1 and TRBJ2-2; a weak D match, TRBD1 (6 bases). The ends were cut back, 6 bases at V and 3 bases at J, with 17 bases in the middle. The CDR3 runs 15 residues. From germline, CDR1 is DFQATT and CDR2 SNEGSKA (reference sequence). Here the CDR3 reads CSALWPGVHTGELFF. The CDR3 nucleotides are TGCAGTGCACTTTGGCCAGGGGTCCACACCGGGGAGCTGTTTTTT.

This sequence joins TRBV7-8 and TRBJ1-5; D is uncertain. Per germline, CDR1 SGHVS and CDR2 FQNEAQ. Trimming cost V 2 bases and J 6 bases, with 8 bases left between them. CDR3 length: 13 amino acids. The CDR3 bases are TGTGCCAGCAGCTTAAGTGGAACTCAGCCCCAGCATTTT. Amino acid sequence: CASSLSGTQPQHF.

Of note for this clonotype: This may be a read error: a much more frequent sequence differs by one nucleotide. V usage is TRBV9 and J usage is TRBJ2-7; no clear D gene. Germline V lookup: CDR1 SGDLS, CDR2 YYNGEE. This CDR3 is built from 13 residues. V gave up 4 bases and J gave up 7 bases, with 15 bases separating them. The CDR3 region has the DNA TGTGCCAGCAGCCCCGGAGCTCCCTGGGAGCAGTACTTC. Its protein product is CASSPGAPWEQYF.

This chain uses TRBV7-8 with TRBJ1-3; 7 bases align to TRBD1. This CDR3 has 10 residues. V was pared by 10 bases and J by 12 bases, with 6 bases of the junction left unmatched. Germline CDR1 SGHVS, CDR2 FQNEAQ. This chain's CDR3 is CAIMDRNIYF. In nucleotides, the CDR3 is TGTGCCATTATGGACAGGAACATATATTTT. The whole variable domain, remainder taken from reference TRBV7-8 and TRBJ1-3, is GAGVSQSPRYKVAKRGQDVALRCDPISGHVSLFWYQQALGQGPEFLTYFQNEAQLDKSGLPSDRFFAERPEGSVSTLKIQRTQQEDSAVYLCAIMDRNIYFGEGSWLTVV.

The chain recombines TRBV29-1 with TRBJ1-5, with unresolved D. There are 12 residues in the CDR3. Germline V lookup: CDR1 SQVTM, CDR2 ANQGSEA. Trimming cost V 5 bases and J 11 bases, with 16 bases left between them. CDR3 nucleotides: TGCAGCGTTTTCGGGAGGGAAGAGACCCAGCATTTT. Residues: CSVFGREETQHF. Looking up the rest from reference TRBV29-1 and TRBJ1-5 gives the full variable domain: SAVISQKPSRDICQRGTSLTIQCQVDSQVTMMFWYRQQPGQSLTLIATANQGSEATYESGFVIDKFPISRPNLTFSTLTVSNMSPEDSSIYLCSVFGREETQHFGDGTRLSIL.

This clonotype was detected many times. The CDR3 is CASSLDTGGVRTDTQYF. CDR3 DNA sequence: TGTGCCAGCAGCTTAGATACAGGGGGGGTCCGCACAGATACGCAGTATTTT. V and J are TRBV7-8 and TRBJ2-3; the D gene is possibly TRBD1 (8 bases). This CDR3 is built from 17 residues. The ends were cut back, 1 base at V and 1 base at J, with 15 bases in the middle. Germline assignment: CDR1 SGHVS and CDR2 FQNEAQ.

This clonotype was recorded many times. This rearrangement joins TRBV9 to TRBJ2-5, with D possibly being TRBD1 or TRBD2 (7 bases each). This CDR3 spans 15 amino acids. Trimming took off 4 bases at V and 0 bases at J, with 13 bases between the two ends. CDR1 is SGDLS and CDR2 is YYNGEE in the germline V gene. CDR3 sequence: CASSSGGGYQETQYF. CDR3 in DNA: TGTGCCAGCAGCTCAGGGGGGGGATACCAAGAGACCCAGTACTTC.

The chain joins TRBV20-1 to TRBJ2-5, with no clear D. The germline V and J ends were trimmed by 7 bases and 7 bases, with 13 bases remaining between them. This CDR3 spans 11 amino acids. The germline gives CDR1 DFQATT, CDR2 SNEGSKA (reference sequence). The CDR3 spells CSGRRRPTQYF. The CDR3 DNA is TGCAGTGGCCGACGGAGACCGACCCAGTACTTC.

This clonotype was counted many times. This chain joins TRBV12-3 or TRBV12-4 and TRBJ2-7; TRBD1 might be the D (6 bases). V dropped 5 bases and J dropped 0 bases, with 17 bases sitting between them. The length of the CDR3 is 16 residues. In DNA form, the CDR3 reads TGTGCCAGCAGTCCCCACGGGACATCGAACTCCTACGAGCAGTACTTC. This translates into CASSPHGTSNSYEQYF.

Comments on this clonotype: A much larger clone sits a single nucleotide away, making a read error possible. Without the conserved terminal phenylalanine or tryptophan, this CDR3 likely stems from a read error. The V and J genes are TRBV6-4 and TRBJ2-5, with D maybe TRBD1 (5 bases). The CDR3 contains 16 residues. Germline V gives CDR1 MRHNA, CDR2 SNTAGT. V was shortened by 5 bases and J by 5 bases, with 21 bases between the two germline ends. In DNA, the CDR3 is TGTGCCAGCAGTTACCTTGCCACAGAAAACAGGGAGACCCAGTACTAC. It codes for CASSYLATENRETQYY.

The table lists this clonotype with many counts. V usage is TRBV19 and J usage is TRBJ1-1; D is uncertain. Germline CDR1 LNHDA, CDR2 SQIVND (reference sequence). V was clipped by 7 bases and J by 0 bases, with 9 bases between them. CDR3 length equals 13 residues. CDR3 sequence reads: CASKNSMNTEAFF. In DNA, the CDR3 is TGTGCCAGTAAGAACAGCATGAACACTGAAGCTTTCTTT. Full variable domain (remainder filled in from reference TRBV19 and TRBJ1-1): DGGITQSPKYLFRKEGQNVTLSCEQNLNHDAMYWYRQDPGQGLRLIYYSQIVNDFQKGDIAEGYSVSREKKESFPLTVTSAQKNPTAFYLCASKNSMNTEAFFGQGTRLTVV.

This chain joins TRBV29-1 and TRBJ1-1; D is perhaps TRBD1 (6 bases). Germline V CDR1 and CDR2: SQVTM, ANQGSEA. V was pared by 4 bases and J by 4 bases, with 13 bases between. The CDR3 contains 13 residues. The CDR3 loop is CSVALGAPTEAFF. In DNA form, the CDR3 reads TGCAGCGTTGCCTTGGGGGCGCCCACTGAAGCTTTCTTT.

The chain is built from TRBV29-1 and TRBJ2-7; 11 bases agree with TRBD1. V was pared by 1 base and J by 3 bases, with 2 bases of the junction left unmatched. This CDR3 contains 14 residues. Germline CDR1 SQVTM, CDR2 ANQGSEA. The CDR3 loop is CSVEGTGGFYEQYF. The CDR3 DNA follows: TGCAGCGTTGAAGGGACAGGGGGCTTCTACGAGCAGTACTTC.

This clonotype was counted a single time. This may stem from a read error, because a much larger clone lies one nucleotide away. This chain links TRBV4-3 with TRBJ1-3; no clear D. Germline values: CDR1 LGHNA, CDR2 YSLEER. This CDR3 is 14 amino acids long. CDR3 DNA sequence: TGCGCCAGCAGGTCAATGCTCTCTGGAAACACCGTATATTTT. It yields the protein CASRSMLSGNTVYF.

The V gene is TRBV20-1, the J gene TRBJ1-1; no firm D call. V shed 6 bases and J shed 5 bases, with 16 bases lying between them. Germline V gene lookup returns CDR1 DFQATT and CDR2 SNEGSKA (reference sequence). The CDR3 contains 13 residues. In DNA form, the CDR3 reads TGCAGTGCCACCGGCGCGGGCCGTACTGAAGCTTTCTTT. The encoded protein is CSATGAGRTEAFF.

The chain employs TRBV11-1 and TRBJ2-7; 11 positions agree with TRBD2. Germline CDR1 SGHAT, CDR2 FQDESV (reference sequence). The length of the CDR3 is 17 residues. The trim removed 5 bases at V and 0 bases at J, leaving 9 bases unmatched. The CDR3 region has the DNA TGTGCCAGCAGCCCTACCGGGACTAGCGGTACCTCCTACGAGCAGTACTTC. Translating it yields CASSPTGTSGTSYEQYF.

The gene calls are TRBV10-3 and TRBJ2-2; D is unclear. Per germline, CDR1 ENHRY and CDR2 SYGVKD. Trimming left V 4 bases short and J 6 bases short, with 0 bases between. This CDR3 has 10 residues. The CDR3 coding sequence is TGTGCCATCAGTGCCGGGGAGCTGTTTTTT. Its protein product is CAISAGELFF.

This chain links TRBV20-1 with TRBJ2-1, with 16 nucleotides matching TRBD2. V shed 5 bases, J shed 4 bases, and the junction held 8 bases outside the gene matches. Germline assignment: CDR1 DFQATT and CDR2 SNEGSKA (reference sequence). The CDR3 is 17 amino acids. The CDR3 spells CSAVEGLAGGRYNEQFF. In nucleotides, the CDR3 is TGCAGTGCTGTAGAGGGACTAGCGGGAGGGCGATACAATGAGCAGTTCTTC.

Regarding this clonotype: One end of the junction varies from germline; a read error may be responsible. The chain has TRBV7-2 and TRBJ2-6, with 10 bases matching TRBD1. The germline gives CDR1 SGHTA, CDR2 FQGNSA. The CDR3 loop spans 15 amino acids. The CDR3, as DNA: TGTGCCAGCAGCAGCGGACAGGGGGTTGGAAACACTGAAGCTTTC. It is translated as CASSSGQGVGNTEAF. Based on the CDR3 plus reference TRBV7-2 and TRBJ2-6, the full variable domain is GAGVSQSPSNKVTEKGKDVELRCDPISGHTALYWYRQSLGQGLEFLIYFQGNSAPDKSGLPSDRFSAERTGGSVSTLTIQRTQQEDSAVYLCASSSGQGVGNTEAFGAGSRLTVL.